This TCR beta chain was observed in a study of T cells in Graves' hyperthyroidism and ophthalmopathy (dated by TCRdb to the late 2010s). About the study as a whole: Peripheral blood was sampled at the time of initial diagnosis, prior to any treatment. To identify distinguishing TCR V-J signatures, a discovery cohort of about a hundred patients was used, comprising 40 to 45 with Graves' ophthalmopathy and 57 with stable Graves' hyperthyroidism. An independent validation cohort of around 19 hyperthyroidism patients and approximately 16 patients who later progressed to ophthalmopathy tested prospective prediction of ophthalmopathy. The roughly 100 discovery patients were randomly split 7:3 into training and test sets. In addition, the study compared T-cell repertoires in thyroid tissue and in blood from over 5 Graves' hyperthyroidism patients. After blood sampling, hyperthyroidism patients were treated with methimazole at a starting dose of 30 mg daily, and ophthalmopathy patients were treated with high-dose intravenous methylprednisolone. The paper describes TCR Vbeta CDR3 sequencing of 135 peripheral blood samples, made up of fewer than 50 ophthalmopathy patients, around 78 hyperthyroidism patients and some 17 progressor patients.

TCR beta CDR3 regions were amplified from RNA transcripts. The TCR CDR3 was subjected to a first round of RT-PCR using the HTBI primer set and the Qiagen OneStep RT-PCR kit. Libraries were constructed in a second round of multiplex PCR, after which size selection and purification were carried out. Paired-end sequencing of the libraries was performed with 100 bp reads on an Illumina HiSeq2000. As for how the authors treated the data: SOAPnuke was used to process the raw data, with reads discarded if the reads contained adapters or uncalled bases, had a mean Phred below 15, or lacked an exact constant-primer or identifier match. COPE v1.2.5 was used to merge the high-quality paired reads, and each unique nucleotide sequence was defined as a clonotype. MiTCR v1.1 was used to align the clonotypes against IMGT TRBV, TRBD and TRBJ reference segments. Analysis was restricted to V-J combinations with a frequency above 0.0001, which covered about 99% of repertoires. The TCS score was defined as F50 (clonal expansion) divided by E x V (chaos), with BLOSUM62-based TCRdist calculated between CDR3 peptides within each V-J. Welch's t-statistics and random forest reduced 450 to 600 V-J features to about 12, which were used in a naive Bayes classifier (R e1071). TCRdb ran its own pipeline on the public reads, namely fastp trimming at Q25 and MiXCR clone calling, and kept in-frame beta chains. When rows share a CDR3 protein, they turn into one entry using the most common DNA and genes. TCRdb's processing, not the study's, gives the V and J calls here. The table for this sample lists hundreds of thousands of distinct CDR3 sequences; around 15% of them were counted only once. Of the sample, 10% falls within the top ten clones.

Ten or more counts support this clonotype. No cognate antigen has been identified for it. Base qualities are not at hand, and no much larger clone is one base apart. CDR1 and CDR2 were assigned from the germline V gene (reference sequence) as MNHEY and SMNVEV. V is pared back by 2 bases and J by 4 bases, with 13 bases lying between the germline termini. The CDR3 numbers 15 residues from cysteine through phenylalanine. The only DNA kept is the CDR3, 45 bases in frame from the first base. A patient counted as having stable Graves' hyperthyroidism if no progression to ophthalmopathy occurred over 18 months of follow-up. Hyperthyroidism patients were newly diagnosed, with disease duration under 2 months, and aged 18 to 65 years. Patients with uncontrolled infections, other autoimmune diseases, pregnancy or lactation were excluded. Diagnoses were based on clinical symptoms, serum thyroxine and TRAb, thyroid ultrasound and orbital computed tomography. Ficoll-Paque density gradient centrifugation was used to isolate PBMCs from about 9 ml of fresh peripheral blood. Trizol reagent was used to extract total RNA, and RNA quality was then checked on an Agilent 2100 Bioanalyzer.

Here is what the overall study found, with its caveats: During validation, the model predicted progression to ophthalmopathy a median of approximately six months ahead of onset, with approximately 71% sensitivity and 72% to 80% specificity. A 13 V-J signature model separated ophthalmopathy from stable hyperthyroidism, with around 88% sensitivity and approximately 81% specificity in cross-validation and 80%/75% in testing. Sample size was not statistically predetermined, and investigators were not blinded to group allocation. Blood samples also contained most of the expanded thyroid clonotypes (frequency above 0.001), which suggests that blood repertoires may reflect thyroid immune responses.

The V gene is TRBV27 and the J gene is TRBJ2-3, and TRBD2 may be the D gene, going by 6 matching bases. The clonotype comes from a woman between 18 and 29 years old with Graves' hyperthyroidism. The sequenced material came from blood. The CDR3 loop reads CASSLGGIGADTQYF. The DNA sequence follows: TGTGCCAGCAGTTTAGGAGGGATAGGGGCAGATACGCAGTATTTT.